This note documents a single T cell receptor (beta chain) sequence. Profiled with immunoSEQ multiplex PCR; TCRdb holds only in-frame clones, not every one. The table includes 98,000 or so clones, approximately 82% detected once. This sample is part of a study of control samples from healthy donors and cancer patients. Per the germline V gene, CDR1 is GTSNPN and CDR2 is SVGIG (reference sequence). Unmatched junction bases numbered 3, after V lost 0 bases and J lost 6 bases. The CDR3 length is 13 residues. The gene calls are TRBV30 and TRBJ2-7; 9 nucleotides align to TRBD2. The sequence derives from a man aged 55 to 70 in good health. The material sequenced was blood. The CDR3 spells CAWSVLAGFEQYF. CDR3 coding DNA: TGTGCCTGGAGTGTTCTAGCGGGGTTCGAGCAGTACTTC.